This T cell receptor (beta chain) was profiled in a study of immune evolution from preneoplasia to lung adenocarcinoma (dated by TCRdb to 2020 to 2023). General notes on the study: No AAH lesions showed HLA loss of heterozygosity, compared with around 7% of AIS, 15% of MIA and around a third of ADC lesions. Resected precursor lesions (AAH, AIS, MIA) and invasive adenocarcinomas were each compared against paired morphologically normal lung tissue. A total of 40 to 60 patients with pulmonary nodules who underwent surgical resection were included in the overall cohort. The study profiled immune contexture across lung adenocarcinoma precursors and invasive adenocarcinoma using immune gene expression, TCR sequencing and multiplex immunofluorescence. POLYSOLVER was used to infer Class I HLA alleles from exome data, and LOHHLA was used to detect allele-specific HLA loss. TCR sequencing data were obtained from around 51 patients. It was reported in the study that approximately 100 samples were used for TCR sequencing. The sample size depended on which specimens were available, not on a prior power calculation. The immune data were combined with whole exome sequencing and methylation data from the same cohort of nodules. The research as a whole found: Compared with EGFR-mutant or double wild-type lesions, KRAS-mutant nodules had the highest T cell clonality. The highest top T cell clone frequencies were observed in normal lung, and a progressive decrease in top T cell clone frequencies appeared to occur from AAH through AIS, MIA and invasive adenocarcinoma. Clonality was highest in normal lung, while later-stage lesions appeared to have lower clonality but higher T cell density and diversity. All patients were from Japan and China, so applicability to Western populations was uncertain. The findings were based on association rather than direct causation, and larger cohorts with long-term follow-up and longitudinal biopsies were deemed needed.

The immunoSEQ hsTCRbeta Kit was used to sequence TCR beta CDR3 regions from DNA. The published analysis was carried out like this. The ImmunoSEQ Analyzer was used to analyse the TCR sequencing data. T cell clonality was defined as 1 minus Pielou's evenness, as computed on productive rearrangements. To measure T cell diversity, the inverse Simpson index was applied to productive templates. T cell density was expressed as TCR beta template counts normalized to usable DNA, with usable DNA estimated by amplifying and sequencing housekeeping genes. Two-sided Kruskal-Wallis tests were used to compare TCR metrics across histologic stages. The clones in this table, taken by TCRdb from immuneACCESS, are in-frame only. Not every clone is retained; where verified, under half of the shortfall comes from an unresolved V gene, and the cause of the rest is unknown. V, J and clone size are those of that table, while D and trimming were read from the DNA. Recorded for this sample are some 8,200 clones; roughly four fifths of them occurred a single time. The leading ten clones occupy roughly 2.4% of the sample.

Between the mid-2010s and the late 2010s, the patients underwent resection in either Japan or China. Histologic diagnosis of each case was confirmed independently by two lung cancer pathologists on H&E slides. Premalignant or tumor cells were enriched for nucleic acid extraction by macro-dissection performed after pathologic assessment. FFPE tissue was used for DNA isolation with the AllPrep DNA/RNA FFPE Kit. On this clone: No cognate antigen has been identified for it. It has no much larger one-base neighbor in the sample; base qualities were not kept.

This TCR was sampled from a person aged 50-70 years with lung adenocarcinoma. Source material: FFPE invasive lung adenocarcinoma tissue. In the paper's terms, the cell subset or site label means: frankly invasive lung adenocarcinoma (ADC).

The bases read TGCGCCAGCAGCTTCACCGCGGACAGCAATGAGCAGTTCTTC. Its product reads: CASSFTADSNEQFF. The sequence is built from TRBV5-1 and TRBJ2-1; D gene: possibly TRBD1, on 6 matching bases. Looking up the germline V gene yields CDR1 SGHRS and CDR2 YFSETQ. Trimming removed 2 bases from V and 6 bases from J, leaving 12 bases between the germline ends. There are 14 amino acids in the CDR3, from cysteine to phenylalanine inclusive. Only the CDR3 portion is preserved as DNA: 42 bases, with reading frame beginning at the first base.